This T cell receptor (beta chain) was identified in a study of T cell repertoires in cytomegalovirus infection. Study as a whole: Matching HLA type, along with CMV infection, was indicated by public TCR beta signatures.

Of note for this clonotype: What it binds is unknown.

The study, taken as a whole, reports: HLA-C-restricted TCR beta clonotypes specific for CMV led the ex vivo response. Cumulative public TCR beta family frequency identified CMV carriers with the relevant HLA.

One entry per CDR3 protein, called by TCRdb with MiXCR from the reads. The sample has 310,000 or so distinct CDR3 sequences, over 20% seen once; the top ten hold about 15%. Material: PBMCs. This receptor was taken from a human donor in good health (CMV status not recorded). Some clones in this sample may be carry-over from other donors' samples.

CDR3 residues: CASRARLAGANYNEQFF. The CDR3, as DNA: TGTGCCAGTAGAGCCAGGCTAGCGGGAGCCAACTACAATGAGCAGTTCTTC. The chain is built from TRBV19 and TRBJ2-1; 10 nucleotides match TRBD2. Germline CDR1 and CDR2: LNHDA and SQIVND (reference sequence). Trimming at V came to 6 bases and at J to 3 bases, leaving 11 bases not matched to a gene. The CDR3 length is 17 residues.